The 6 T cell receptor beta chains listed next were all sequenced from one sample in a study of blood T cell repertoires in COVID-19 (TCRdb year 2020). The library was generated by the immunoSEQ multiplex PCR assay. Not all clones reach the TCRdb copy of this immuneACCESS table, which keeps in-frame sequences only. Checked studies attribute under half of the gap to unresolved V genes and leave the rest unexplained. The sample table contains over 200,000 clones; only one count was recorded for roughly nine tenths of them. Of the sample, 3.1% falls within the top ten clones. Sequencing was performed on PBMCs or T cells enriched from blood (not recorded which). The source is a woman aged 50 to 60 in a cohort exposed to, infected with or recovered from COVID-19 (not recorded which).

V is TRBV16 and J is TRBJ2-2; no clear D. The CDR3 totals 13 residues. Trimming stripped 11 bases from V and 4 bases from J, with 14 bases between. In germline, CDR1 is KGHSY, CDR2 FQNENV. The CDR3 DNA follows: TGTGCCGGGCGTGAACAGCCCACCGGGGAGCTGTTTTTT. It specifies CAGREQPTGELFF.

The chain is built from TRBV2 and TRBJ2-5, with TRBD2 matching 10 bases. The CDR3 extends over 15 amino acids. V lost 8 bases, J lost 5 bases, and 11 bases stayed unmatched. Per the germline V gene, CDR1 is SNHLY and CDR2 is FYNNEI. Here the CDR3 reads CASWSGGAGSETQYF. The CDR3 DNA reads as TGTGCCAGCTGGAGCGGGGGGGCCGGGTCGGAGACCCAGTACTTC.

J is TRBJ2-2 and V is TRBV7-2; no clear D gene. The CDR3 totals 16 residues. Germline loops: CDR1 SGHTA, CDR2 FQGNSA. Trimming shortened V by 3 bases and J by 5 bases, and 16 bases separated the two germline ends. The CDR3 reads CASSFFVASRTGELFF. Here the CDR3 DNA reads TGTGCCAGCAGCTTCTTTGTCGCTAGTCGGACCGGGGAGCTGTTTTTT.

This sequence joins TRBV3-1 (or the pseudogene TRBV3-2) and TRBJ2-5, with 12 bases lining up with TRBD1. With V trimmed by 1 base and J by 3 bases, 12 bases remained unmatched. The CDR3 is 19 amino acids. Germline CDR1 reads LGHDT; CDR2 reads YNNKEL (reference sequence). CDR3 loop: CASSQGVRDRGRREETQYF. In DNA form, the CDR3 reads TGTGCCAGCAGCCAAGGAGTGAGGGACAGGGGGCGCAGGGAAGAGACCCAGTACTTC.

The CDR3 here is CASSLSGNAGNTIYF. The CDR3, as DNA: TGTGCCAGCTCCCTATCAGGTAACGCTGGAAACACCATATATTTT. The genes are TRBV28 and TRBJ1-3, with no clear D. CDR3 length equals 15 residues. CDR1 and CDR2 from the germline V gene are MDHEN and SYDVKM. V gave up 8 bases and J gave up 2 bases, with 16 bases separating them.

The chain carries TRBV27 and TRBJ2-7; 8 nucleotides match TRBD1. The CDR3 extends over 15 amino acids. The V and J ends lost 1 base and 2 bases, in that order; junction bases with no gene match: 4. CDR1 and CDR2 (germline): MNHEY, SMNVEV (reference sequence). CDR3 region: CASSLYGTGPYEQYF. CDR3 coding DNA: TGTGCCAGCAGTTTATATGGGACAGGACCCTACGAGCAGTACTTC.